The 17 T cell receptor beta chains below come from one sample, sequenced in a study of OX40 agonist ivuxolimab in advanced cancers. Sequencing used immunoSEQ multiplex PCR; TCRdb keeps in-frame clones, though not all of them. The sample holds approximately 44,000 clones, about four fifths seen once. Material: CD4+ or CD8+ T cells sorted from blood, obtained in a trial of the OX40 agonist ivuxolimab. These receptor sequences come from an adult with an advanced solid tumor such as melanoma, head and neck, liver or kidney cancer.

The rearrangement joins TRBV30 to TRBJ2-2, with D possibly matching TRBD1 (6 bases). V was pared by 2 bases and J by 4 bases, with 11 bases between. The germline gives CDR1 GTSNPN, CDR2 SVGIG (reference sequence). The CDR3 spans 14 residues. The CDR3: CAWSRGSVTGELFF. Written as DNA, the CDR3 is TGTGCCTGGAGTAGGGGGAGTGTCACCGGGGAGCTGTTTTTT.

This clone rates as medium-sized (0.01 to 0.1%). The CDR3 sequence: CASSLESGDNQPQHF. As DNA, the CDR3 is TGTGCCAGCAGCTTAGAGTCAGGCGACAATCAGCCCCAGCATTTT. The rearrangement uses TRBV7-9 and TRBJ1-5; D uncertain. Germline V gives CDR1 SEHNR, CDR2 FQNEAQ (reference sequence). Trimming left V 1 base short and J 3 bases short, with 10 bases between. This CDR3 has 15 amino acids.

A few counts support this clone. CDR3 amino acids: CASSFGGLYNEQFF. The CDR3 DNA follows: TGTGCCAGCAGTTTTGGAGGGCTATACAATGAGCAGTTCTTC. This chain links TRBV28 with TRBJ2-1, with D possibly being TRBD2 (6 bases). The V end lost 3 bases, the J end lost 4 bases, and 10 bases lay between the germline ends. The CDR3 consists of 14 residues. Germline lookup yields CDR1 MDHEN and CDR2 SYDVKM.

The chain employs TRBV28 and TRBJ2-7; tentative D call: TRBD1 (6 bases). V was trimmed by 6 bases and J by 0 bases, leaving 15 bases between them. The germline gives CDR1 MDHEN, CDR2 SYDVKM. The CDR3 runs 15 residues. DNA for the CDR3: TGTGCCAGCAGCGGGACATCTGCTTTCTCCTACGAGCAGTACTTC. It codes for CASSGTSAFSYEQYF.

The chain combines TRBV12-1 with TRBJ2-1; the tabulated D call, TRBD2, remains unverified against the DNA. TRBV12-1 is labeled a pseudogene. This CDR3 spans 17 amino acids. The CDR3 sequence is CASSFFLADLPPNEQFF. The CDR3 coding sequence is TGTGCCAGCAGCTTTTTTTTAGCGGACCTACCTCCCAATGAGCAGTTCTTC.

This clone has just a few counts. The chain joins TRBV7-9 to TRBJ2-7; D uncertain. The CDR3 runs to 12 residues. The V gene lost 0 bases and the J gene lost 9 bases, with 9 bases spanning the gap. Per germline, CDR1 SEHNR and CDR2 FQNEAQ (reference sequence). The CDR3 DNA reads TGTGCCAGCAGCTTAGCTTCCGGAAGGCAGTACTTC. This encodes CASSLASGRQYF.

The rearrangement joins TRBV6-1 to TRBJ2-7, with 9 bases matching TRBD2. CDR1 is MNHNS and CDR2 is SASEGT in the germline V gene. With V trimmed by 2 bases and J by 6 bases, 8 bases remained unmatched. CDR3 length: 15 residues. The CDR3 region has the DNA TGTGCCAGCAGTGAACAATCTGCGGGAGGGCTCGAGCAGTACTTC. Translated, it gives CASSEQSAGGLEQYF.

The chain uses TRBV28 and TRBJ1-6; 7 nucleotides align to TRBD1. The J segment lost 9 bases and the V segment lost 5 bases, leaving 7 bases of the junction unmatched. Germline lookup yields CDR1 MDHEN and CDR2 SYDVKM. CDR3 length: 14 amino acids. CDR3: CASSLTGMGSPLHF. CDR3 nucleotides: TGTGCCAGCAGTCTGACAGGGATGGGTTCACCCCTCCACTTT.

The chain employs TRBV11-2 and TRBJ1-1; D is undetermined. The germline gives CDR1 SGHAT, CDR2 FQNNGV. V was trimmed by 4 bases and J by 1 base, leaving 7 bases between them. The CDR3 spans 13 residues. The CDR3 DNA reads TGTGCCAGCAGCTCTTCGGAGAACACTGAAGCTTTCTTT. Protein: CASSSSENTEAFF. Drawing the rest from reference TRBV11-2 and TRBJ1-1, the complete variable domain is EAGVAQSPRYKIIEKRQSVAFWCNPISGHATLYWYQQILGQGPKLLIQFQNNGVVDDSQLPKDRFSAERLKGVDSTLKIQPAKLEDSAVYLCASSSSENTEAFFGQGTRLTVV.

This rearrangement joins TRBV6-1 to TRBJ1-1, with D possibly TRBD1 on 6 matching bases. Germline V gene lookup returns CDR1 MNHNS and CDR2 SASEGT. The CDR3 runs 13 residues. Deletions cut 8 bases from V and 2 bases from J, with 12 bases between. The CDR3 DNA follows: TGTGCCAGCGGACAGATCCTAAACACTGAAGCTTTCTTT. It codes for CASGQILNTEAFF.

The DNA of the CDR3 is TGCAGCGGATCGGGACAGGGTAATGAGCAGTTCTTC. It specifies CSGSGQGNEQFF. The J gene is TRBJ2-1, the V gene TRBV29-1; 9 positions match TRBD1. The CDR3 totals 12 residues. Germline assignment: CDR1 SQVTM and CDR2 ANQGSEA. The J segment lost 7 bases and the V segment lost 7 bases, leaving 5 bases of the junction unmatched.

In this sample, this clone turned up once. J is TRBJ1-5 and V is TRBV19, with unresolved D. Germline V lookup: CDR1 LNHDA, CDR2 SQIVND (reference sequence). V lost 1 base and J lost 1, with 11 bases in between. The CDR3 consists of 16 residues. The CDR3 DNA reads TGTGCCAGTAGTATAGGGGGAGCGAGAAGCAATCAGCCCCAGCATTTT. Translation gives CASSIGGARSNQPQHF.

The CDR3 reads CASSLADGATWGAQHF. In DNA form, the CDR3 reads TGTGCCAGCAGCTTAGCGGACGGGGCAACTTGGGGGGCCCAGCATTTT. J is TRBJ1-5 and V is TRBV7-8, with D perhaps matching TRBD1 (5 bases). V lost 0 bases to trimming and J lost 11 bases, with 20 bases between them. Germline CDR1 is SGHVS and CDR2 is FQNEAQ. CDR3 length: 16 residues.

J is TRBJ2-5 and V is TRBV7-9; a possible D gene is TRBD1 (6 bases). The V end was cut by 0 bases, the J end by 5 bases, with 10 bases between. The germline gives CDR1 SEHNR, CDR2 FQNEAQ (reference sequence). This CDR3 has 14 residues. CDR3 DNA sequence: TGTGCCAGCAGCTTAGCCACAGGGATGGAGACCCAGTACTTC. As protein: CASSLATGMETQYF.

V is TRBV20-1 and J is TRBJ1-1; no definite D call. Trimming took 8 bases from V and 5 from J, leaving 12 bases between them. The germline gives CDR1 DFQATT, CDR2 SNEGSKA (reference sequence). The CDR3 sequence is 11 residues long. This CDR3 is CSPRSPTEAFF. The CDR3 DNA sequence: TGCAGTCCCCGCTCCCCAACTGAAGCTTTCTTT.

The V call is TRBV19, the J call TRBJ2-1; TRBD1 matches at 7 bases. The germline gives CDR1 LNHDA, CDR2 SQIVND (reference sequence). The CDR3 has 16 amino acids. V shed 5 bases, J shed 2 bases, and the junction held 9 bases outside the gene matches. CDR3 in amino acids: CASSQDRASPYNEQFF. CDR3 bases: TGTGCCAGTAGTCAAGACAGGGCAAGCCCCTACAATGAGCAGTTCTTC.

This chain connects TRBV19 to TRBJ1-5, with TRBD1 matching over 9 bases. V shed 9 bases, J shed 7 bases, and the junction held 10 bases outside the gene matches. The CDR3 is made up of 14 amino acids. Germline V gene lookup returns CDR1 LNHDA and CDR2 SQIVND (reference sequence). The CDR3 protein is CASSTGQGDQPQHF. The CDR3 coding sequence is TGTGCCAGCTCTACGGGACAGGGCGACCAGCCCCAGCATTTT.